Listed below are T cell receptor beta chains from one sample, sequenced in a study of identical twins. TCRdb re-analysed the 5' RACE reads in MiXCR, keeping a single row per CDR3 protein. The sample carries fewer than 650,000 distinct CDR3 sequences, roughly 9.5% recorded once. The sample was also reused in another study, on yellow fever vaccine responses in identical twins.

Sample: PBMCs. These receptors all come from a woman aged 18-29 years in good health. CDR3s include the opening cysteine and the closing phenylalanine or tryptophan. Each record gives: V gene, J gene, D gene, clone size, CDR3 DNA, CDR3 protein. The D gene is left open where the match is weak. A row's size may be missing; if present it is once, few, many or a size class.

TRBV7-8	TRBJ2-7	TRBD2	few	TGTGCCAGCAGCTCTAACGGGGGGGCCTCCTACGAGCAGTACTTC	CASSSNGGASYEQYF
TRBV4-3	TRBJ2-1	.	many	TGCGCCAGCAGCCAAGAACAGGGAGGCTCCTACAATGAGCAGTTCTTC	CASSQEQGGSYNEQFF
TRBV15	TRBJ2-2	TRBD2	few	TGTGCCACCAGCAAACCGGGACTAGCGGCCTTCCGGGAGCTGTTTTTT	CATSKPGLAAFRELFF
TRBV2	TRBJ2-7	.	.	TGTGCCAGCACCCAGCTGCACGAGCAGTACTTC	CASTQLHEQYF
TRBV12-3/TRBV12-4	TRBJ2-2	TRBD1	few	TGTGCCAGCAGTTTAACAGGGGGCGTCGCCGGGGAGCTGTTTTTT	CASSLTGGVAGELFF
TRBV7-9	TRBJ2-2	.	few	TGTGCCAGCAGCCCTTGGGGTCTCACGGGACGGGAGCTGTTTTTT	CASSPWGLTGRELFF
TRBV20-1	TRBJ2-7	TRBD2	few	TGCAGTGCTAGAGATGACTCGGGGGGAACCTACGAGCAGTACTTC	CSARDDSGGTYEQYF
TRBV4-3	TRBJ2-1	TRBD2	.	TGCGCCAGCAGCCAAGATCATGCGGGAGGGAACAATGAGCAGTTCTTC	CASSQDHAGGNNEQFF
TRBV7-7	TRBJ2-1	TRBD2	few	TGTGCTAGCAGCTTATATGGCGGGGGGGCAGGTAATGAGCAGTTCTTC	CASSLYGGGAGNEQFF
TRBV21-1	TRBJ2-7	.	few	TGTGCCAGCAGCAGCCCAATCGAGCAGTACTTC	CASSSPIEQYF
TRBV6-2/TRBV6-3	TRBJ2-3	TRBD2	few	TGTGCCAGCAGACGCGGACTAGCGGGGGGAAAGACAGATACGCAGTATTTT	CASRRGLAGGKTDTQYF
TRBV7-9	TRBJ1-1	.	.	TGTGCCAGCAGCTTTTGGGGGGCGACGACTGAAGCTTTCTTT	CASSFWGATTEAFF
TRBV6-2/TRBV6-3	TRBJ2-5	.	few	TGTGCCAGCTGGAAAGGCGGGTGGACAGGAGGGGAGACCCAGTACTTC	CASWKGGWTGGETQYF
TRBV2	TRBJ2-2	TRBD1	few	TGTGCCAGTACCGGGACAGGGGCCACCGGGGAGCTGTTTTTT	CASTGTGATGELFF
TRBV5-6	TRBJ1-6	.	few	TGTGCCAGCAGCCTAAGTCCGGCTTCGGATTCACCCCTCCACTTT	CASSLSPASDSPLHF
TRBV29-1	TRBJ1-2	.	.	TGCAGCGTTAGATGGGGGCTGTATGGCTACACCTTC	CSVRWGLYGYTF
TRBV12-5	TRBJ2-6	.	many	TGTGCTAGTGGGGTTTCTGGGGCCAACGTCCTGACTTTC	CASGVSGANVLTF
TRBV3-1	TRBJ2-2	.	once	TGTGCCAGCAGCCAATGGGGCGACACCGGGGAGCTGTTTTTT	CASSQWGDTGELFF
TRBV5-6	TRBJ2-7	TRBD1	many	TGTGCCAGCAGCTTGGTCGACAGGGAAATCGGCGAGCAGTACTTC	CASSLVDREIGEQYF
TRBV15	TRBJ2-7	.	.	TGTGCCACCAGCAGAGCGAGTGCCTACGAGCAGTACTTC	CATSRASAYEQYF
TRBV23-1	TRBJ2-1	TRBD2	few	TGCGCCAGCAGTCGGACATTTAAGATCTTAGCGGGAGAGGAATACAATGAGCAGTTCTTC	CASSRTFKILAGEEYNEQFF
TRBV20-1	TRBJ2-2	.	many	TGCAGTGCTAGAGCCCTGGTCGGAGGGACCGGGGAGCTGTTTTTT	CSARALVGGTGELFF
TRBV30	TRBJ2-7	.	few	TGTGCCTGGAGTGTCCCAGACCCCTACGGGCAGTACTTC	CAWSVPDPYGQYF
TRBV2	TRBJ2-3	.	few	TGTGCCAGCAGTGAGAACAGGGCAACAGATACGCAGTATTTT	CASSENRATDTQYF
TRBV24-1	TRBJ2-2	.	many	TGTGCCACCGAGGAGAACCGACTCCACCATAACACCGGGGAGCTGTTTTTT	CATEENRLHHNTGELFF
TRBV6-2/TRBV6-3	TRBJ2-1	TRBD2	many	TGTGCCAGCAGTCCCGGACTAGCGGGAGGTGAGCAGTTCTTC	CASSPGLAGGEQFF
TRBV2	TRBJ2-3	TRBD2	many	TGTGCCAGCAGTGTTAAAGCGGGGAGAGATACGCAGTATTTT	CASSVKAGRDTQYF
TRBV12-3/TRBV12-4	TRBJ2-1	TRBD2	few	TGTGCCAGCGGAACTAGCGGGAGGGTCAATGAGCAGTTCTTC	CASGTSGRVNEQFF
TRBV29-1	TRBJ2-2	.	few	TGCAGCCTCATGACTGGGGGGAACACCGGGGAGCTGTTTTTT	CSLMTGGNTGELFF
TRBV4-1	TRBJ2-7	TRBD2	few	TGCGCCAGCAGCCAAGAACTAGCGGGGCTCTACGAGCAGTACTTC	CASSQELAGLYEQYF
TRBV15	TRBJ2-7	.	many	TGTGCCACCAGCAGAGGACAGCTCTACGAGCAGTACTTC	CATSRGQLYEQYF
TRBV5-1	TRBJ2-3	.	few	TGCGCCAGCAGCTTGGTTGGTCCTAGCACAGATACGCAGTATTTT	CASSLVGPSTDTQYF
TRBV7-8	TRBJ2-3	TRBD2	.	TGTGCCAGCAGCTCACAGGGGGCCGGACTAGCGGGAGTCACAGATACGCAGTATTTT	CASSSQGAGLAGVTDTQYF
TRBV27	TRBJ2-3	.	.	TGTGCCAGCCAAGGGGCGGGGCTCGCGGTCGCAGATACGCAGTATTTT	CASQGAGLAVADTQYF
TRBV24-1	TRBJ2-3	.	few	TGTGCCACCAGTGATTTTTATTGGACCCAGTATTTT	CATSDFYWTQYF
TRBV6-2/TRBV6-3	TRBJ2-1	TRBD2	many	TGTGCCAGCAGTTATAGCGGGAGGGCGGGCAATGAGCAGTTCTTC	CASSYSGRAGNEQFF
TRBV20-1	TRBJ2-7	.	.	TGCAGTGCTGGGCTAGATACCTACGAGCAGTACTTC	CSAGLDTYEQYF
TRBV7-9	TRBJ2-1	.	few	TGTGCCAGCAGCCCTACAGTATTCGGGGCCTACAATGAGCAGTTCTTC	CASSPTVFGAYNEQFF
TRBV18	TRBJ1-2	.	.	TGTGCCAGCTCGTCCGACATGGGACCTGGCTACACCTTC	CASSSDMGPGYTF
TRBV7-9	TRBJ2-1	.	many	TGTGCCAGCAGCTTATATGCGGGGCAATACAATGAGCAGTTCTTC	CASSLYAGQYNEQFF
TRBV6-5	TRBJ2-7	.	.	TGTGCCAGCAGCCGCAATCGGGTCGAGCAGTACTTC	CASSRNRVEQYF
TRBV6-1	TRBJ2-7	.	few	TGTATCTGTAGCCCAGTCGGGGGCCTTTATGCCTACGAGCAGTACTTC	CICSPVGGLYAYEQYF
TRBV18	TRBJ2-5	TRBD2	many	TGTGCCAGCAGCCCCCTAGCGGGGGAGACCCAGTACTTC	CASSPLAGETQYF
TRBV28	TRBJ1-6	.	few	TGTGCCAGCAGTGCCCCCCCGGGACTCAGAAATTCACCCCTCCACTTT	CASSAPPGLRNSPLHF
TRBV10-3	TRBJ2-3	.	.	TGTGCCATCGGGGGTTTGCCAGATACGCAGTATTTT	CAIGGLPDTQYF
TRBV5-6	TRBJ2-2	.	few	TGTGCCAGCAGCTTGGCCGGAAATTCGGCCGGGGAGCTGTTTTTT	CASSLAGNSAGELFF
TRBV7-6	TRBJ2-5	.	many	TGTGCCAGCAGCTTAGTCCTGGGGGAGACCCAGTACTTC	CASSLVLGETQYF
TRBV27	TRBJ2-3	.	many	TGTGCCAGCAGTTTATCGTGGGGCACAGATACGCAGTATTTT	CASSLSWGTDTQYF
TRBV20-1	TRBJ2-7	TRBD1	few	TGCAGTGCCATCGATTCGGGACAGGGGTTTTCCTACGAGCAGTACTTC	CSAIDSGQGFSYEQYF
TRBV12-3/TRBV12-4	TRBJ2-5	TRBD2	.	TGTGCCAGCGCTTCTGGGGGGGGCCAAGAGACCCAGTACTTC	CASASGGGQETQYF
TRBV20-1	TRBJ2-3	TRBD2	.	TGCAGTGCTTCTGGGGCTAGCGGTGTAAACACAGATACGCAGTATTTT	CSASGASGVNTDTQYF
TRBV29-1	TRBJ2-7	TRBD2	.	TGCAGCGCCCACGGGACTAGCGGCGAGCAGTACTTC	CSAHGTSGEQYF
TRBV30	TRBJ2-1	.	.	TGTGCCTGGAGTGTGGAGTTTGGACCGGAGCAGTTCTTC	CAWSVEFGPEQFF
TRBV7-2	TRBJ2-1	.	.	TGTGCCAGCACCATCTGGACGGACTCCTACAATGAGCAGTTCTTC	CASTIWTDSYNEQFF
TRBV28	TRBJ1-1	TRBD1	.	TGTGCCAGCAGTTTATCCGGGACAGGGGGCAGATTGTGGGCTTTCTTT	CASSLSGTGGRLWAFF
TRBV18	TRBJ2-6	.	.	TGTGCCAGCTCACCCGCTGTTGGTGGGGCCAACGTCCTGACTTTC	CASSPAVGGANVLTF
TRBV6-5	TRBJ1-5	.	once	TGTGCCAGCAGTTACCTTAGAGATCAGCCCCAGCATTTT	CASSYLRDQPQHF
TRBV2	TRBJ2-1	.	few	TGTGCCAGCTTAGGGGACCGCTACAATGAGCAGTTCTTC	CASLGDRYNEQFF
TRBV20-1	TRBJ2-3	TRBD2	.	TGCAGTCCGACTAGCGGGGGGACAGATACGCAGTATTTT	CSPTSGGTDTQYF